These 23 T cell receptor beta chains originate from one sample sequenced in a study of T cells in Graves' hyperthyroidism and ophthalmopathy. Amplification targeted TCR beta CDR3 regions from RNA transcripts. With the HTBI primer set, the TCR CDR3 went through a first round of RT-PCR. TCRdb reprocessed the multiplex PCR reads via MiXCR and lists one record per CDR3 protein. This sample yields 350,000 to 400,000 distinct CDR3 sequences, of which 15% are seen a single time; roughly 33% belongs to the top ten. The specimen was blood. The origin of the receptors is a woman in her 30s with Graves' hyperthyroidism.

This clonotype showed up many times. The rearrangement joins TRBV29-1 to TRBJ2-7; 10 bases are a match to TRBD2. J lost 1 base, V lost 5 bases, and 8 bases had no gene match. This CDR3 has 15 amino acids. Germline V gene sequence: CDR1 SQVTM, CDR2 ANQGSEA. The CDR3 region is CSVNLAGDGSYEQYF. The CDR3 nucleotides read TGCAGCGTTAACCTAGCGGGAGATGGGTCCTACGAGCAGTACTTC.

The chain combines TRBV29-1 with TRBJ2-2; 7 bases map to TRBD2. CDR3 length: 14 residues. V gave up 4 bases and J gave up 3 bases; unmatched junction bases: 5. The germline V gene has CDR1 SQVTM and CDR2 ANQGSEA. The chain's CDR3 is CSVGSAGDTGELFF. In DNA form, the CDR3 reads TGCAGCGTTGGGTCCGCGGGGGACACCGGGGAGCTGTTTTTT.

The CDR3: CATSDLGERGTDTQYF. In DNA, the CDR3 is TGTGCCACCAGTGATTTGGGGGAAAGGGGGACCGATACGCAGTATTTT. The chain couples TRBV24-1 to TRBJ2-3; the D gene is possibly TRBD1 (6 bases). This CDR3 comprises 16 residues. The germline V gene has CDR1 KGHDR and CDR2 SFDVKD. Trimming took off 0 bases at V and 6 bases at J, with 15 bases between the two ends.

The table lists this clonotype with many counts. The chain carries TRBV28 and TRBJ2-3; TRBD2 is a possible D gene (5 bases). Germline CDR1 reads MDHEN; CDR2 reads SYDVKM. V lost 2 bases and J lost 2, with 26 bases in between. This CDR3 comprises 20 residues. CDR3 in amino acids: CASSLAPWNRLAAHTDTQYF. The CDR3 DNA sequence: TGTGCCAGCAGTTTAGCCCCATGGAACCGGCTAGCAGCCCACACAGATACGCAGTATTTT.

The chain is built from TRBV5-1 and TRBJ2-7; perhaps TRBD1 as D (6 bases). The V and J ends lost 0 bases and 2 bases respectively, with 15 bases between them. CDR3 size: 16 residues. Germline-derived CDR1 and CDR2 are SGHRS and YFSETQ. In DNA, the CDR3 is TGCGCCAGCAGCTTGGGGGACACTCTGACCCCCTACGAGCAGTACTTC. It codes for CASSLGDTLTPYEQYF.

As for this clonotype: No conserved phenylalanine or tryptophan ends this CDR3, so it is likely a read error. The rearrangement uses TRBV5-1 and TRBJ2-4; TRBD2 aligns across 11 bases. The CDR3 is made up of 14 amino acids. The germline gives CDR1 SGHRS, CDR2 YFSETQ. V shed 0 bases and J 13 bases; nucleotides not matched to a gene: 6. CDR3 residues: CASSLETSGSPQYL. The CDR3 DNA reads TGCGCCAGCAGCTTGGAAACTAGCGGGAGTCCCCAGTACCTC.

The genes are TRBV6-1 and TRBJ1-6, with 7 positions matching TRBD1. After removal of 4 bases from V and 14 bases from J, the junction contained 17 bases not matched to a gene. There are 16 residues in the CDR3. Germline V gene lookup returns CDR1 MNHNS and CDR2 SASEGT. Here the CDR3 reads CASSARFAQGLETLHF. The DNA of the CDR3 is TGTGCCAGCAGTGCCCGGTTTGCACAGGGGCTAGAAACCCTCCACTTT.

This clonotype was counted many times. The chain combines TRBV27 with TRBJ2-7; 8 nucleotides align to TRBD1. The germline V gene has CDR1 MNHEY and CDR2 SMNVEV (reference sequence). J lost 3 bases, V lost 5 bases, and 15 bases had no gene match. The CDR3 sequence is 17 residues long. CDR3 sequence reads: CASSPSGAGGDFYEQYF. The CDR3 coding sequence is TGTGCCAGCAGTCCCTCCGGAGCAGGGGGCGATTTCTACGAGCAGTACTTC.

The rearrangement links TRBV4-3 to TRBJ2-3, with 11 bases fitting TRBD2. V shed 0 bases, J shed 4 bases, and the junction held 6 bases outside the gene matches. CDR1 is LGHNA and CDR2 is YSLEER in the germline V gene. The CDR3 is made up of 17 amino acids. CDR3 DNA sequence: TGCGCCAGCAGCCAAGAGGCCTTTAGCGGGAGGGCAGATACGCAGTATTTT. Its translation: CASSQEAFSGRADTQYF.

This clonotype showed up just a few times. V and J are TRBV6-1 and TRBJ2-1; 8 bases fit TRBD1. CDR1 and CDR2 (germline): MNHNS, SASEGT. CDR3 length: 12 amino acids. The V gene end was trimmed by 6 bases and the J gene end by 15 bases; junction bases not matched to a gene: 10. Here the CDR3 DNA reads TGTGCCAGCAGCCCTGGACAGGGAGGTACGTTCTTC. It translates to CASSPGQGGTFF.

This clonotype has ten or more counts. The CDR3 is CATSPGAGRETQYF. The CDR3 DNA reads as TGTGCCACCAGCCCGGGGGCAGGGCGAGAGACCCAGTACTTC. V and J are TRBV24-1 and TRBJ2-5; the D gene could be TRBD1 or TRBD2 (6 bases each). CDR3 length: 14 amino acids. The germline CDR1 and CDR2 sequences are KGHDR and SFDVKD. Trimming removed 7 bases at V and 4 bases at J, with 15 bases between.

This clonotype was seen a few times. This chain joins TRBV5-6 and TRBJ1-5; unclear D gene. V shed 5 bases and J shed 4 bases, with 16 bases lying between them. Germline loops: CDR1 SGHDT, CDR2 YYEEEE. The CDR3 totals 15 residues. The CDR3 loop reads CASSYRRGENQPQHF. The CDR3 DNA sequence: TGTGCCAGCAGTTACCGACGTGGGGAAAATCAGCCCCAGCATTTT.

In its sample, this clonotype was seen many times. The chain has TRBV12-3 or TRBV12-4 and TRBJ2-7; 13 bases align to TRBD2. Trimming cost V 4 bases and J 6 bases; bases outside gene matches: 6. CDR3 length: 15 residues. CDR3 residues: CASSSRTSGRGEQYF. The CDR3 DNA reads TGTGCCAGCAGTTCCAGGACTAGCGGGAGAGGCGAGCAGTACTTC.

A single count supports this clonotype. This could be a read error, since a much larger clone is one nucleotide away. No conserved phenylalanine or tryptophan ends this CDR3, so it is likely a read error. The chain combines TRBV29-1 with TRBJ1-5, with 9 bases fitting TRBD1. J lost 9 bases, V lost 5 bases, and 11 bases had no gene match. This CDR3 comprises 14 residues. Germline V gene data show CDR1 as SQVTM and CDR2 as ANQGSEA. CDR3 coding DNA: TGCAGCGTTTCGTTTGGGACAGGGCTAGGGCCCCAGCATTCT. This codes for CSVSFGTGLGPQHS.

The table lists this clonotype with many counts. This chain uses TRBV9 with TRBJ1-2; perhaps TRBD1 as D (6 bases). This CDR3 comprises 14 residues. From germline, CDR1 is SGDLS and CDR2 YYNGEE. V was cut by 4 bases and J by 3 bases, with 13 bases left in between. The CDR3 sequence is CASSKGGGYYGYTF. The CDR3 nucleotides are TGTGCCAGCAGCAAGGGGGGCGGATACTATGGCTACACCTTC.

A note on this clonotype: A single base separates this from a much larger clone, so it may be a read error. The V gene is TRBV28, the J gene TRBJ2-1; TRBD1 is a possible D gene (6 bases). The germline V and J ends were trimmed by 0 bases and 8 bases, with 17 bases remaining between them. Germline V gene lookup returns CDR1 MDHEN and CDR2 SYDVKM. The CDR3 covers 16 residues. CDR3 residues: CASSLCVLQGKDEQFF. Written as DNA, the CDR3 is TGTGCCAGCAGTTTATGTGTGCTCCAGGGGAAGGATGAGCAGTTCTTC.

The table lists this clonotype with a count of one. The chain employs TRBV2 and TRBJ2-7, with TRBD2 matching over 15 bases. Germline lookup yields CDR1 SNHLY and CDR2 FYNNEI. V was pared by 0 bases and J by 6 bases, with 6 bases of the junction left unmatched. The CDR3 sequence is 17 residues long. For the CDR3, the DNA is TGTGCCAGCAGTGAAGCGGCCGGGGGACTAGCGGGAGGCGAGCAGTACTTC. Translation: CASSEAAGGLAGGEQYF.

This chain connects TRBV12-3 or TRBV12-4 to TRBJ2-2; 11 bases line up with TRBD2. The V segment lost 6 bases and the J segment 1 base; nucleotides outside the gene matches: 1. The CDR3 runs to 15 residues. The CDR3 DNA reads TGTGCCAGCAGGACTAGCGGGGAGAACACCGGGGAGCTGTTTTTT. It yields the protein CASRTSGENTGELFF.

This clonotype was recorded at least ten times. This CDR3 is CASSNRDGYTGELFF. In DNA, the CDR3 is TGTGCCAGCAGTAACCGGGACGGCTACACCGGGGAGCTGTTTTTT. The V and J genes are TRBV12-3 or TRBV12-4 and TRBJ2-2, with D perhaps given as TRBD1 or TRBD2 (5 bases each). CDR3 length: 15 amino acids. V gave up 5 bases and J gave up 3 bases, with 13 bases separating them.

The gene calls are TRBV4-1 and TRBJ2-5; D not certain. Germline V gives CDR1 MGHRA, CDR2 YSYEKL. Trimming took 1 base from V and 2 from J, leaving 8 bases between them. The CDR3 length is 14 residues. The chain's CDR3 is CASSQAALQETQYF. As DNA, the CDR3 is TGCGCCAGCAGCCAAGCGGCACTTCAAGAGACCCAGTACTTC.

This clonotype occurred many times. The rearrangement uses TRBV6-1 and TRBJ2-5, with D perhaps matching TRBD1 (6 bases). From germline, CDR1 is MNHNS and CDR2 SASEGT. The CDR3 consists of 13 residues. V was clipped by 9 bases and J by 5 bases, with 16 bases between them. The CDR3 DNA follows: TGTGCCAGTCGACTCGCAGGGGTTGAGACCCAGTACTTC. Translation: CASRLAGVETQYF.

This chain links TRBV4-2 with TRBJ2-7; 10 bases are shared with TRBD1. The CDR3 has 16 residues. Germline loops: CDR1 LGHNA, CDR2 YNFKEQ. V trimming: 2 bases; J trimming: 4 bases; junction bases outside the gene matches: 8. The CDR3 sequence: CASSQMGGQGVYEQYF. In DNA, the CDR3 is TGTGCCAGCAGCCAAATGGGTGGACAGGGGGTTTACGAGCAGTACTTC.

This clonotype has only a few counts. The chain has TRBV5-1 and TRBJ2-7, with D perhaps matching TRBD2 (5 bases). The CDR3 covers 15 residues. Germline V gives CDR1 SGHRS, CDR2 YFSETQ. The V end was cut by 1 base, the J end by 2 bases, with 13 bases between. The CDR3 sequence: CASSLFPGSAYEQYF. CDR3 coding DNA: TGCGCCAGCAGCTTGTTCCCGGGGTCTGCCTACGAGCAGTACTTC.